Listed here is a single TCR beta chain. As yet, its antigen is unknown. These data originate in a study of post-analysis software for immune sequencing data. General study results and limits: Strong co-clustering by F measure was seen for same-batch samples. Patients carried roughly 5 TRBV segments more frequently than controls did, and TRBV5-6, TRBV5-1 and TRBV20-1 were among them.

This CDR3 comprises 14 residues. The V gene end was trimmed by 8 bases and the J gene end by 0 bases; junction bases not matched to a gene: 3. Germline-derived CDR1 and CDR2 are MDHEN and SYDVKM. Unique-molecular-identifier-tagged TCR beta cDNA libraries were used. Once about 0.9 to 11 million T cells were used, about 490,000 cDNA molecules resulted. TCRdb re-called the PCR reads with MiXCR, one entry per CDR3 protein. The profile shows roughly 600,000 distinct CDR3 sequences, about 40% of them singletons. Sequencing input: blood. The sequence derives from a girl aged 5-17 years with multiple sclerosis. The V gene is TRBV28, the J gene TRBJ2-1, with TRBD1 identical over 8 bases. CDR3 region: CASVTGGSYNEQFF. CDR3 bases: TGTGCCAGCGTTACAGGGGGCTCCTACAATGAGCAGTTCTTC.